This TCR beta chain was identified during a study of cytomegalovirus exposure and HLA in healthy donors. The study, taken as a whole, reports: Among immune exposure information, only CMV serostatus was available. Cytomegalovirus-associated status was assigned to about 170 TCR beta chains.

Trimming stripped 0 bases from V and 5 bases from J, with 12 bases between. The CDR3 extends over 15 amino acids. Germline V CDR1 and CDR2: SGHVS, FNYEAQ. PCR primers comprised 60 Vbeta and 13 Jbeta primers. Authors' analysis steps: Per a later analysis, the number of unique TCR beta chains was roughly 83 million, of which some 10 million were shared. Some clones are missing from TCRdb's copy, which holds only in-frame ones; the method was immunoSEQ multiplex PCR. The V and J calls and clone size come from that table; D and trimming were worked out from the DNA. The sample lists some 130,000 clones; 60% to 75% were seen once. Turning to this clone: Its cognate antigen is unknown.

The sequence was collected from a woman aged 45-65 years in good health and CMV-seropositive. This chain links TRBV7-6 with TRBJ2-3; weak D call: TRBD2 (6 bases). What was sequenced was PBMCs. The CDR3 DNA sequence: TGTGCCAGCAGCTTAGCGTTAGGGCGGGGAGATACGCAGTATTTT. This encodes CASSLALGRGDTQYF.